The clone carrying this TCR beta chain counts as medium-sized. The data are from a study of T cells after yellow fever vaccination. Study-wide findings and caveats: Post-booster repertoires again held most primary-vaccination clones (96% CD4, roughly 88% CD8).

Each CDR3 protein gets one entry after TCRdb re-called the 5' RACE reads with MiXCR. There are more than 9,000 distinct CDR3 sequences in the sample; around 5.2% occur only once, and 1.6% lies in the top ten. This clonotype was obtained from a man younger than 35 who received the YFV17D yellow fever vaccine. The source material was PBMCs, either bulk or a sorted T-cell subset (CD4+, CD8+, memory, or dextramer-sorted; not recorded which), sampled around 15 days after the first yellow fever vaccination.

CDR3 in DNA: TGTGCCACCAGTGACTCTGGGTGGCTTAGGAACACCGGGGAGCTGTTTTTT. Protein product: CATSDSGWLRNTGELFF. The rearrangement links TRBV24-1 to TRBJ2-2; D call uncertain. Trimming cost V 4 bases and J 1 base, with 15 bases left between them. Looked up from germline, CDR1 is KGHDR and CDR2 is SFDVKD. The CDR3 spans 17 residues.